These 19 T cell receptor beta chains were all obtained from the same sample, sequenced in a study of T cells in Graves' hyperthyroidism and ophthalmopathy. RNA transcripts served as the template for amplifying TCR beta CDR3 regions. In the first-round RT-PCR of the TCR CDR3, the HTBI primer set was used. Using its own MiXCR run on the multiplex PCR reads, TCRdb lists one record per CDR3 protein. The sample consists of a few hundred thousand distinct CDR3 sequences, 20% to 30% of them appearing once. Sequences were obtained from blood. All receptors derive from a man in his fifties or sixties with Graves' hyperthyroidism.

The sample holds a few counts of this clonotype. The rearrangement uses TRBV27 and TRBJ2-3; the D is unclear. This CDR3 has 14 residues. V gave up 0 bases and J gave up 6 bases, with 10 bases separating them. Germline loops: CDR1 MNHEY, CDR2 SMNVEV (reference sequence). CDR3 in amino acids: CASSLSPGSDTQYF. The CDR3 DNA reads as TGTGCCAGCAGTTTATCCCCCGGCTCCGATACGCAGTATTTT.

This clonotype was seen only once. This sequence may be a read error, since a much larger clone differs from it by one base. A read error is likely, as this CDR3 ends without the conserved phenylalanine or tryptophan. The chain recombines TRBV7-3 with TRBJ2-5; the match to TRBD1 covers 9 bases. The CDR3 consists of 15 residues. V lost 2 bases, J lost 4 bases, and 5 bases stayed unmatched. Germline CDR1 SGHTA, CDR2 FQGTGA. CDR3 protein: CASSLGGQGRETQYL. The CDR3 DNA reads as TGTGCCAGCAGCTTAGGTGGACAGGGGCGAGAGACCCAGTACTTG.

The chain is built from TRBV9 and TRBJ2-2; a weak D match, TRBD2 (5 bases). Trimming removed 3 bases from V and 1 base from J, with 19 bases in between. The CDR3 extends over 18 amino acids. In germline, CDR1 is SGDLS, CDR2 YYNGEE. The DNA of the CDR3 is TGTGCCAGCAGCGCCACCCCGTCGGGGAGCGGGAACACCGGGGAGCTGTTTTTT. Translating it yields CASSATPSGSGNTGELFF.

At least ten counts were recorded for this clonotype. This chain uses TRBV10-3 with TRBJ2-7; no definite D call. V was trimmed by 5 bases and J by 3 bases, leaving 5 bases between them. The length of the CDR3 is 11 residues. Germline V lookup: CDR1 ENHRY, CDR2 SYGVKD. The chain's CDR3 is CAISWSYEQYF. CDR3 nucleotides: TGTGCCATCAGTTGGAGCTACGAGCAGTACTTC.

This clonotype turned up a few times. The chain has TRBV15 and TRBJ1-1, with unresolved D. V gave up 1 base and J gave up 1 base, with 10 bases separating them. The CDR3 length is 15 residues. Germline-derived CDR1 and CDR2 are LNHNV and YYDKDF (reference sequence). The CDR3 bases are TGTGCCACCAGCAGAGCTAACCTAGGGAACACTGAAGCTTTCTTT. This encodes CATSRANLGNTEAFF.

In this sample, this clonotype turned up a few times. CDR3 sequence reads: CASNPGTAGSKAFF. The CDR3, as DNA: TGTGCCAGTAATCCAGGGACAGCCGGGAGCAAAGCTTTCTTT. The chain is built from TRBV19 and TRBJ1-1, with 7 bases identical to TRBD1. Per germline, CDR1 LNHDA and CDR2 SQIVND (reference sequence). CDR3 length equals 14 residues. Trimming took 7 bases from V and 9 from J; bases not matched to a gene: 14.

This clonotype came up many times. The chain recombines TRBV12-5 with TRBJ1-2; TRBD1 agrees at 7 bases. Germline loops: CDR1 LGHNT, CDR2 FRNRAP. The CDR3 is made up of 15 amino acids. V trimming: 7 bases; J trimming: 7 bases; junction bases outside the gene matches: 15. CDR3 sequence reads: CASAPFGTGAAGYTF. CDR3 DNA: TGTGCTAGTGCTCCTTTTGGTACAGGGGCTGCTGGCTACACCTTC.

This clonotype appeared many times. The J gene is TRBJ2-7, the V gene TRBV2; no clear D. CDR3 size: 13 residues. Germline V gives CDR1 SNHLY, CDR2 FYNNEI. Trimming took 4 bases from V and 3 from J, leaving 10 bases between them. In DNA form, the CDR3 reads TGTGCCAGCAGTGTAAACAGTAACTACGAGCAGTACTTC. Its protein product is CASSVNSNYEQYF.

The genes are TRBV7-9 and TRBJ1-2, with D possibly matching TRBD1 (5 bases). This CDR3 spans 14 amino acids. V was trimmed by 5 bases and J by 5 bases, leaving 15 bases between them. Germline V gene lookup returns CDR1 SEHNR and CDR2 FQNEAQ (reference sequence). The CDR3 loop is CASSPDGGLYGYTF. The CDR3 DNA reads TGTGCCAGCAGCCCGGACGGGGGATTGTATGGCTACACCTTC.

This clonotype was picked up a small number of times. V usage is TRBV10-1 and J usage is TRBJ2-7, with a possible D match to TRBD2 (6 bases). Germline V lookup: CDR1 WNHNN, CDR2 SYGVQD (reference sequence). The CDR3 totals 14 residues. The V gene lost 2 bases and the J gene lost 3 bases, with 11 bases spanning the gap. This CDR3 reads CASSETGLRYEQYF. The CDR3 DNA reads TGCGCCAGCAGTGAGACGGGACTCCGCTACGAGCAGTACTTC.

This clonotype has more than one count but fewer than ten. The chain is built from TRBV5-1 and TRBJ2-5; the D is unclear. From germline, CDR1 is SGHRS and CDR2 YFSETQ. V was pared by 4 bases and J by 0 bases, with 10 bases between. There are 14 residues in the CDR3. As DNA, the CDR3 is TGCGCCAGCAGCGCGGCTACCTACCAAGAGACCCAGTACTTC. Translating it yields CASSAATYQETQYF.

This clonotype was counted ten times or more. The CDR3: CASSPYPSYSGELFF. The CDR3 DNA sequence: TGTGCCAGCTCACCGTATCCCTCATACTCCGGGGAGCTGTTTTTT. The chain recombines TRBV18 with TRBJ2-2; D is uncertain. Germline CDR1 is KGHSH and CDR2 is LQKENI. This CDR3 contains 15 residues. V lost 3 bases and J 6 bases, leaving 14 bases between the germline ends.

This clonotype was found many times. This chain uses TRBV12-3 or TRBV12-4 with TRBJ2-7, with D perhaps TRBD1 (5 bases). This CDR3 region has 15 residues. Trimming pared 2 bases from V and 4 bases from J, leaving 15 bases between. CDR3 in DNA: TGTGCCAGCAGTTTAAGGGGCGCGGTCTTTTACGAGCAGTACTTC. It codes for CASSLRGAVFYEQYF.

In its sample, this clonotype was seen many times. The rearrangement links TRBV7-2 to TRBJ2-1; 12 bases are shared with TRBD2. Germline V gene sequence: CDR1 SGHTA, CDR2 FQGNSA. J was trimmed by 10 bases and V by 1 base; bases with no gene match: 11. The CDR3 consists of 17 residues. The CDR3 region is CASSLERASGRVDEQFF. DNA for the CDR3: TGTGCCAGCAGCTTAGAGAGGGCTAGCGGGAGGGTAGACGAGCAGTTCTTC.

This clonotype was detected a few times. The chain combines TRBV27 with TRBJ1-5, with TRBD1 matching over 8 bases. This CDR3 comprises 14 residues. The junction had 1 base not matched to a gene; V was cut back by 5 bases and J by 1 base. Germline-derived CDR1 and CDR2 are MNHEY and SMNVEV (reference sequence). CDR3 nucleotides: TGTGCCAGCAGTAGACAGGGGAGCAATCAGCCCCAGCATTTT. Its protein is CASSRQGSNQPQHF.

The rearrangement uses TRBV5-5 and TRBJ2-7; the D is unclear. Per the germline V gene, CDR1 is SGHKS and CDR2 is YYEKEE (reference sequence). V was trimmed by 2 bases and J by 2 bases, leaving 8 bases between them. There are 13 residues in the CDR3. The CDR3 DNA is TGTGCCAGCAGCTTCCCCAGGACCTACGAGCAGTACTTC. Amino acids: CASSFPRTYEQYF.

The rearrangement links TRBV5-6 to TRBJ2-5, with a weak D call TRBD2 (5 bases). V was cut by 2 bases and J by 5 bases, with 13 bases left in between. In germline, CDR1 is SGHDT, CDR2 YYEEEE. This CDR3 comprises 14 residues. CDR3 protein: CASSLTRTIETQYF. CDR3 DNA sequence: TGTGCCAGCAGCTTAACTAGAACGATCGAGACCCAGTACTTC.

This clonotype was counted a few times. The chain has TRBV6-6 and TRBJ2-7; no definite D call. This CDR3 region has 13 residues. Trimming pared 0 bases from V and 2 bases from J, leaving 5 bases between. Germline values: CDR1 MNHNY, CDR2 SVGAGI (reference sequence). The CDR3 coding sequence is TGTGCCAGCAGTTACTCAGGAACCTACGAGCAGTACTTC. Its translation is CASSYSGTYEQYF.

V usage is TRBV12-3 or TRBV12-4 and J usage is TRBJ2-7, with TRBD2 identical over 8 bases. There are 14 residues in the CDR3. V was clipped by 8 bases and J by 2 bases; unmatched bases: 8. CDR3 amino acids: CASCWTSRPYEQYF. In DNA, the CDR3 is TGTGCCAGCTGTTGGACTAGCAGACCCTACGAGCAGTACTTC.